Given below is one T cell receptor beta chain in context. Its matching antigen is unknown. This CDR3 is 17 amino acids long. Germline V CDR1 and CDR2: SGHNT, YYREEE (reference sequence). After removal of 0 bases from V and 7 bases from J, the junction contained 15 bases not matched to a gene. This sample is part of a study of naive and memory T cell subsets. General observations from the study: Especially in CD8 cells, naive repertoires contained a few larger clonotypes, possibly CD45RA-re-expressing memory cells. Findings for naive and memory subsets could not be checked against ground truth. In CD4 and CD8 cells, diversity dropped from naive through EMRA.

Four subsets defined by CD45RA and CD27 were sorted after CD3, CD4, CD8 and live/dead staining. The beta constant-region primer was an equimolar mix of two oligonucleotides covering TRBC1 and TRBC2. Four rounds of PCR amplified the ligated cDNA using nested alpha and beta constant-region primers plus SP2. The cDNA 3' end received a ligated single-stranded oligonucleotide carrying the SP2 primer and a 12-nucleotide UMI. TCRdb ran MiXCR on the UMI-ligation and nested PCR reads and lists one entry per CDR3 protein. Of over 110,000 distinct CDR3 sequences listed, more than 15% are singletons. Sequencing used naive CD8+ T cells from blood. This receptor was identified in a human donor in good health. The chain combines TRBV5-4 with TRBJ2-7; 8 bases are a match to TRBD1. Written as DNA, the CDR3 is TGTGCCAGCAGCTTGGGGCAGGGGGCTTTGCTGCTACAGGAGCAGTACTTC. Amino acid sequence: CASSLGQGALLLQEQYF.